The clone carrying this TCR beta chain has only a few counts. What it recognizes is unknown. The source of the sample is a study of regulatory T cells in long-lasting Graves disease. Indicated time point: newly diagnosed GD, antithyroid drugs for less than 3 months. PBMC-extracted RNA yielded the TCR library. The germline V gene has CDR1 KGHDR and CDR2 SFDVKD. Trimming removed 5 bases from V and 0 bases from J, with 13 bases in between. The CDR3 is 16 amino acids. Study results and limitations: TCR diversity was lower in persistent Graves' patients than in newly diagnosed ones. Exclusively peripheral blood, rather than thyroid tissue, was studied. Shared public clonotypes totalled about 2,700 in persistent patients, compared with just under 1,000 in new patients. Results may be inaccurate due to the small sample size.

Combining iRepertoire HTBI primers with Arm-PCR of CDR3 regions, the authors built TCR beta libraries. TCRdb independently ran MiXCR on the multiplex PCR reads; one entry per CDR3 protein. The repertoire holds approximately 300,000 distinct CDR3 sequences, with over 15% as singletons. The sample consisted of peripheral blood mononuclear cells (PBMCs), taken at new diagnosis, from a patient treated with antithyroid drugs. The origin of this receptor is a female donor with Graves disease. The chain recombines TRBV24-1 with TRBJ1-5, with D unclear. The DNA of the CDR3 is TGTGCCACCAGTGGTCCTAGAGGAGATAGCAATCAGCCCCAGCATTTT. This encodes CATSGPRGDSNQPQHF.